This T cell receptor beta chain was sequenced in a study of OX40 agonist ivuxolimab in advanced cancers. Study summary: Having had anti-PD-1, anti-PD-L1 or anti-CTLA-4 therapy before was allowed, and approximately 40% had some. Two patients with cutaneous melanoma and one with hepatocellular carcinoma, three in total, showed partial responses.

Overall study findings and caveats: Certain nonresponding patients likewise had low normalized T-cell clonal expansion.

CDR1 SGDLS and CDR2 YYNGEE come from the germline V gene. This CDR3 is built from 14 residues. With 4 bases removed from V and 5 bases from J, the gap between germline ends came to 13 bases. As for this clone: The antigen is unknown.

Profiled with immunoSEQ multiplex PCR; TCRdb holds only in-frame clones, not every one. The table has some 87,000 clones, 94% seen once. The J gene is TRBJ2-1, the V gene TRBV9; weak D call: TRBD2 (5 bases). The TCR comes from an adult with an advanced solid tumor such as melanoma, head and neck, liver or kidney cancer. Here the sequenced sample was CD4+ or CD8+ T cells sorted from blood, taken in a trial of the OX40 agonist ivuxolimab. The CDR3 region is CASSPGLANNEQFF. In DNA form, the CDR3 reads TGTGCCAGCAGCCCCGGACTGGCAAACAATGAGCAGTTCTTC.